Listed here is a single TCR beta chain. The data were produced by immunoSEQ multiplex PCR, yet TCRdb's version contains in-frame clones alone and is incomplete. The sample shows roughly 2.6 million clones, 85% to 95% of them seen only once. The data belong to a study of shared clonotypes between healthy human individuals. This CDR3 contains 10 residues. Trimming shortened V by 6 bases and J by 4 bases, and 6 bases separated the two germline ends. CDR1 and CDR2 (germline): DFQATT, SNEGSKA (reference sequence). The material sequenced was naive CD4+ T cells sorted from blood. Subset denoted: CD45RA+ positively selected. The sequence came from a man aged 18 to 29 in good health. The chain has TRBV20-1 and TRBJ1-2; D unclear. CDR3 sequence (DNA): TGCAGTGCAGATCCCTATGGCTACACCTTC. It codes for CSADPYGYTF.